This TCR beta chain was sequenced in a study of blood T cell repertoires in COVID-19. Turning to the study itself: Both acute and convalescent COVID-19 samples were obtained from the United States, Italy and Spain. Sources were T cells, B-cell-depleted T cells, or PBMCs; the material itself was cDNA or gDNA.

Data came from immunoSEQ multiplex PCR; TCRdb stores just in-frame clones and leaves some out. In the table there are 110,000 to 150,000 clones, 70% to 90% of which are singletons. Germline CDR1 is GTSNPN and CDR2 is SVGIG (reference sequence). There are 15 residues in the CDR3. The V and J ends lost 4 bases and 4 bases respectively, with 17 bases between them. The chain uses TRBV30 and TRBJ1-3; tentatively, D is TRBD1 (6 bases). The clonotype was recovered from a woman between 40 and 50 years old who had recovered from COVID-19. What was sequenced was PBMCs or T cells enriched from blood (not recorded which). The CDR3 protein is CAWIGTGTSGNTIYF. The CDR3 DNA sequence: TGTGCCTGGATCGGAACAGGGACGTCGGGAAACACCATATATTTT.